The 17 T cell receptor beta chains in this list originate from one sample, sequenced in a study of immune evolution from preneoplasia to lung adenocarcinoma. TCRdb keeps only in-frame clones here, not all; method: immunoSEQ multiplex PCR. Here the sample spans 3,000 to 4,500 clones, about three quarters being singletons. The specimen was FFPE minimally invasive lung adenocarcinoma tissue. The receptors stem from a person aged 60 to 80 with lung adenocarcinoma.

V and J are TRBV7-2 and TRBJ2-7, with 8 positions matching TRBD1. The trim removed 5 bases at V and 6 bases at J, leaving 9 bases unmatched. Germline values: CDR1 SGHTA, CDR2 FQGNSA. The CDR3 covers 14 residues. CDR3: CASSIQPGQGEQYF. The CDR3 DNA reads as TGTGCCAGCAGCATACAACCCGGACAGGGCGAGCAGTACTTC. The full variable domain, with the rest looked up from reference TRBV7-2 and TRBJ2-7, is GAGVSQSPSNKVTEKGKDVELRCDPISGHTALYWYRQSLGQGLEFLIYFQGNSAPDKSGLPSDRFSAERTGGSVSTLTIQRTQQEDSAVYLCASSIQPGQGEQYFGPGTRLTVT.

The rearrangement joins TRBV11-2 to TRBJ2-5; D is possibly TRBD1 (7 bases). Trimming removed 6 bases from V and 5 bases from J, with 13 bases in between. CDR1 is SGHAT and CDR2 is FQNNGV in the germline V gene. The CDR3 extends over 13 amino acids. The CDR3 DNA is TGTGCCAGCAGGCCACAGGGGAGGGAGACCCAGTACTTC. Amino acids: CASRPQGRETQYF.

The rearrangement joins TRBV5-4 to TRBJ1-1; possibly TRBD1 for D (6 bases). The CDR3 sequence is 15 residues long. Trimming removed 3 bases from V and 1 base from J, with 13 bases in between. From germline, CDR1 is SGHNT and CDR2 YYREEE (reference sequence). The CDR3: CASSSDSYGNTEAFF. CDR3 sequence (DNA): TGTGCCAGCAGCTCGGACAGTTATGGGAACACTGAAGCTTTCTTT.

The rearrangement uses TRBV19 and TRBJ2-1; 9 nucleotides align to TRBD1. The CDR3 consists of 14 residues. Germline CDR1 is LNHDA and CDR2 is SQIVND (reference sequence). V was pared by 4 bases and J by 8 bases, with 6 bases of the junction left unmatched. The CDR3 is CASSTNRGRDEQFF. CDR3 coding DNA: TGTGCCAGTAGTACCAACAGGGGGCGGGATGAGCAGTTCTTC.

The V call is TRBV28, the J call TRBJ2-3; 8 positions match TRBD2. The CDR3 covers 15 residues. Germline V gene sequence: CDR1 MDHEN, CDR2 SYDVKM. The J segment lost 1 base and the V segment lost 6 bases, leaving 6 bases of the junction unmatched. The DNA for the CDR3 is TGTGCCAGCAGACCGCTAGCGGGCCGCACAGATACGCAGTATTTT. It encodes CASRPLAGRTDTQYF.

The gene calls are TRBV10-3 and TRBJ1-3; D not resolved. Per germline, CDR1 ENHRY and CDR2 SYGVKD. The CDR3 is 16 amino acids. The ends were cut back, 2 bases at V and 0 bases at J, with 11 bases in the middle. The DNA of the CDR3 is TGTGCCATCAGTGAGGGGAGAGCACTCTCTGGAAACACCATATATTTT. It yields the protein CAISEGRALSGNTIYF.

The CDR3 reads CASQSSINQPQHF. For the CDR3, the DNA is TGTGCCAGCCAGTCGAGCATCAATCAGCCCCAGCATTTT. The chain recombines TRBV6-5 with TRBJ1-5; D is unresolved. Trimming took 8 bases from V and 3 from J, leaving 11 bases between them. CDR3 length equals 13 residues. In germline, CDR1 is MNHEY, CDR2 SVGAGI.

The chain links TRBV7-9 to TRBJ2-3; 7 bases fit TRBD1. The V segment lost 3 bases and the J segment 5 bases; nucleotides outside the gene matches: 5. The germline gives CDR1 SEHNR, CDR2 FQNEAQ (reference sequence). The CDR3 sequence is 14 residues long. CDR3 nucleotides: TGTGCCAGCAGCTTCCCACAGGGGTTAGATACGCAGTATTTT. Its translation: CASSFPQGLDTQYF.

This chain connects TRBV9 to TRBJ2-7; 10 nucleotides align to TRBD2. This CDR3 contains 14 residues. The V segment lost 4 bases and the J segment 6 bases; nucleotides outside the gene matches: 7. Germline-derived CDR1 and CDR2 are SGDLS and YYNGEE. The CDR3 DNA reads as TGTGCCAGCAGCCTTACTAGCGGGACTGGCGAGCAGTACTTC. Amino acids: CASSLTSGTGEQYF.

The rearrangement links TRBV7-8 to TRBJ2-2; 8 nucleotides match TRBD1. The trim removed 2 bases at V and 4 bases at J, leaving 3 bases unmatched. From germline, CDR1 is SGHVS and CDR2 FQNEAQ. The CDR3 extends over 15 amino acids. The CDR3 region has the DNA TGTGCCAGCAGCTTAAGGACAGGGCGCACCGGGGAGCTGTTTTTT. Translation: CASSLRTGRTGELFF.

V usage is TRBV2 and J usage is TRBJ2-7; TRBD2 might be the D (5 bases). V was cut by 0 bases and J by 4 bases, with 7 bases left in between. The CDR3 length is 13 residues. Germline CDR1 is SNHLY and CDR2 is FYNNEI. The CDR3 loop is CASSEARGYEQYF. As DNA, the CDR3 is TGTGCCAGCAGTGAAGCACGCGGGTACGAGCAGTACTTC.

The CDR3 spells CASSPDPIYGYTF. As DNA, the CDR3 is TGTGCCAGCAGCCCCGACCCCATCTATGGCTACACCTTC. The chain links TRBV7-9 to TRBJ1-2; D is unresolved. The CDR3 loop spans 13 amino acids. From germline, CDR1 is SEHNR and CDR2 FQNEAQ (reference sequence). V lost 5 bases, J lost 4 bases, and 11 bases lay in between.

V and J are TRBV27 and TRBJ2-1, with TRBD1 matching 7 bases. Germline V gene sequence: CDR1 MNHEY, CDR2 SMNVEV (reference sequence). CDR3 size: 14 residues. The V segment lost 5 bases and the J segment 7 bases; nucleotides outside the gene matches: 8. The CDR3 here is CASSTQGNRNEQFF. CDR3 sequence (DNA): TGTGCCAGCAGTACACAGGGGAATAGGAATGAGCAGTTCTTC.

This clone was seen once. The genes are TRBV5-1 and TRBJ1-4; 9 bases agree with TRBD1. The V gene end was trimmed by 7 bases and the J gene end by 8 bases; junction bases not matched to a gene: 6. Germline assignment: CDR1 SGHRS and CDR2 YFSETQ. This CDR3 is built from 13 residues. CDR3 sequence: CASGDRAREKLFF. The CDR3, as DNA: TGCGCCAGCGGGGACAGGGCTCGGGAAAAACTGTTTTTT.

This clone was counted once. The V and J genes are TRBV5-5 and TRBJ1-1, with D hard to call. This CDR3 contains 13 residues. CDR1 is SGHKS and CDR2 is YYEKEE in the germline V gene (reference sequence). V was clipped by 0 bases and J by 1 base, with 4 bases between them. The CDR3 spells CASSLGWNTEAFF. The CDR3 region has the DNA TGTGCCAGCAGCTTGGGGTGGAACACTGAAGCTTTCTTT.

The V and J genes are TRBV5-5 and TRBJ2-2; 8 bases map to TRBD2. The CDR3 spans 16 residues. In germline, CDR1 is SGHKS, CDR2 YYEKEE (reference sequence). Germline trimming cut 4 bases from V and 2 bases from J; bases unmatched to any gene: 7. The CDR3, as DNA: TGTGCCAGCAGCGGCGGACTAGCTGCTAACACCGGGGAGCTGTTTTTT. This sequence encodes CASSGGLAANTGELFF. Filled out from reference TRBV5-5 and TRBJ2-2, the complete variable domain reads DAGVTQSPTHLIKTRGQQVTLRCSPISGHKSVSWYQQVLGQGPQFIFQYYEKEERGRGNFPDRFSARQFPNYSSELNVNALLLGDSALYLCASSGGLAANTGELFFGEGSRLTVL.

The V and J genes are TRBV9 and TRBJ2-3; D is ambiguous. The germline V and J ends were trimmed by 0 bases and 7 bases, with 12 bases remaining between them. This CDR3 has 14 residues. Germline assignment: CDR1 SGDLS and CDR2 YYNGEE. The CDR3 DNA follows: TGTGCCAGCAGCGTAGGGATCTCAGGTTATACGCAGTATTTT. Protein: CASSVGISGYTQYF.